The 21 T cell receptor beta chains below were found in one sample sequenced in a study of OX40 agonist ivuxolimab in advanced cancers. Some clones are missing from TCRdb's copy, which holds only in-frame ones; the method was immunoSEQ multiplex PCR. This sample has tens of thousands of clones, with 88% found just once. The sequenced sample was CD4+ or CD8+ T cells sorted from blood, obtained in a trial of the OX40 agonist ivuxolimab. Receptor source: an adult with an advanced solid tumor such as melanoma, head and neck, liver or kidney cancer.

The genes are TRBV19 and TRBJ2-1, with D possibly being TRBD1 (5 bases). This CDR3 has 20 residues. V lost 2 bases to trimming and J lost 3 bases, with 26 bases between them. Germline V gives CDR1 LNHDA, CDR2 SQIVND (reference sequence). The CDR3 DNA reads TGTGCCAGTAGTATATTCCGTGCGCAGGGCGACCTCCGCAACTACAATGAGCAGTTCTTC. This encodes CASSIFRAQGDLRNYNEQFF.

CDR3 DNA: TGTGCCAGCACTTCCACAGGGATGGGGATCTACAATGAGCAGTTCTTC. Translated, it gives CASTSTGMGIYNEQFF. The J gene is TRBJ2-1, the V gene TRBV25-1; D is possibly TRBD1 (6 bases). The CDR3 covers 16 residues. Germline lookup yields CDR1 MGHDK and CDR2 SYGVNS. V lost 7 bases, J lost 3 bases, and 19 bases lay in between.

V gene TRBV7-6 combines with J gene TRBJ1-2; 9 positions match TRBD1. V lost 3 bases and J lost 4; bases outside the gene matches: 6. The germline gives CDR1 SGHVS, CDR2 FNYEAQ. This CDR3 spans 15 amino acids. In DNA form, the CDR3 reads TGTGCCAGCAGCTTGAGGACAGGGGACCCCTATGGCTACACCTTC. Translated: CASSLRTGDPYGYTF.

The chain recombines TRBV2 with TRBJ1-1; D ambiguous. The germline V and J ends were trimmed by 4 bases and 1 base, with 7 bases remaining between them. Germline V gives CDR1 SNHLY, CDR2 FYNNEI. The CDR3 totals 13 residues. In nucleotides, the CDR3 is TGTGCCAGCAGTGCAAAAGGGAACACTGAAGCTTTCTTT. Amino acids: CASSAKGNTEAFF. Drawing the rest from reference TRBV2 and TRBJ1-1, the complete variable domain is EPEVTQTPSHQVTQMGQEVILRCVPISNHLYFYWYRQILGQKVEFLVSFYNNEISEKSEIFDDQFSVERPDGSNFTLKIRSTKLEDSAMYFCASSAKGNTEAFFGQGTRLTVV.

This chain joins TRBV28 and TRBJ2-2, with D perhaps TRBD2 (6 bases). V was shortened by 6 bases and J by 7 bases, with 15 bases between the two germline ends. Germline lookup yields CDR1 MDHEN and CDR2 SYDVKM. There are 14 residues in the CDR3. CDR3 loop: CASSRLWGGGELFF. In DNA form, the CDR3 reads TGTGCCAGCAGCCGTCTTTGGGGAGGCGGGGAGCTGTTTTTT.

The gene calls are TRBV19 and TRBJ2-2, with D perhaps TRBD2 (5 bases). V lost 2 bases, J lost 0 bases, and 7 bases lay in between. The CDR3 has 15 residues. CDR1 is LNHDA and CDR2 is SQIVND in the germline V gene (reference sequence). Here the CDR3 DNA reads TGTGCCAGTAGTATAAAGGGAGCGAACACCGGGGAGCTGTTTTTT. It codes for CASSIKGANTGELFF.

The chain links TRBV6-5 to TRBJ1-1; D is ambiguous. The CDR3 spans 13 residues. CDR1 is MNHEY, CDR2 SVGAGI, per germline. V was clipped by 6 bases and J by 3 bases, with 11 bases between them. The CDR3: CASSLREYTEAFF. CDR3 sequence (DNA): TGTGCCAGCAGCCTTAGGGAGTACACTGAAGCTTTCTTT.

The chain combines TRBV4-3 with TRBJ2-3, with D perhaps TRBD2 (5 bases). The germline V and J ends were trimmed by 6 bases and 0 bases, with 10 bases remaining between them. CDR3 length: 14 amino acids. Germline assignment: CDR1 LGHNA and CDR2 YSLEER. The CDR3 bases are TGCGCCAGCAGTTCGGGGTCTAGCACAGATACGCAGTATTTT. It codes for CASSSGSSTDTQYF.

The chain links TRBV2 to TRBJ1-1, with 7 bases aligning to TRBD1. The CDR3 extends over 14 amino acids. Per germline, CDR1 SNHLY and CDR2 FYNNEI. The junction had 8 bases not matched to a gene; V was cut back by 6 bases and J by 4 bases. The CDR3 DNA reads TGTGCCAGCAGCGACACAGGGGTGAGCACTGAAGCTTTCTTT. It translates to CASSDTGVSTEAFF.

The CDR3 loop is CASSQGQGWDEQYF. DNA of the CDR3: TGCGCCAGCAGCCAAGGACAGGGATGGGACGAGCAGTACTTC. This chain connects TRBV4-1 to TRBJ2-7; the match to TRBD1 covers 7 bases. Germline V lookup: CDR1 MGHRA, CDR2 YSYEKL. The length of the CDR3 is 14 residues. After removal of 1 base from V and 5 bases from J, the junction contained 5 bases not matched to a gene.

The V call is TRBV5-6, the J call TRBJ2-7; D gene uncertain. Germline CDR1 reads SGHDT; CDR2 reads YYEEEE. V lost 2 bases and J 5 bases, leaving 11 bases between the germline ends. The CDR3 totals 13 residues. CDR3 loop: CASSFMGIDEQYF. CDR3 nucleotide sequence: TGTGCCAGCAGCTTTATGGGCATCGACGAGCAGTACTTC.

With respect to this clone: The sample contains more than one DNA sequence encoding this CDR3. In nucleotides, the CDR3 is TGTGCCAGCAGCCTAGACAGTAACACTGAAGCTTTCTTT. This gives the protein CASSLDSNTEAFF. V usage is TRBV7-9 and J usage is TRBJ1-1, with D perhaps TRBD1 (5 bases). Germline CDR1 and CDR2: SEHNR and FQNEAQ (reference sequence). V gave up 5 bases and J gave up 2 bases, with 9 bases separating them. This CDR3 contains 13 residues.

The chain couples TRBV10-1 to TRBJ1-1; D gene ambiguous. Per germline, CDR1 WNHNN and CDR2 SYGVQD (reference sequence). The CDR3 sequence is 12 residues long. V lost 5 bases and J 1 base, leaving 5 bases between the germline ends. CDR3 sequence: CASSWWNTEAFF. CDR3 sequence (DNA): TGCGCCAGCAGTTGGTGGAACACTGAAGCTTTCTTT.

This clone has just one count. V gene TRBV7-2 combines with J gene TRBJ1-2; 7 bases line up with TRBD1. Germline lookup yields CDR1 SGHTA and CDR2 FQGNSA. This CDR3 is built from 16 residues. V was pared by 7 bases and J by 6 bases, with 17 bases of the junction left unmatched. Here the CDR3 reads CASTHGGQQAFNGYTF. The CDR3 DNA is TGTGCCAGCACCCACGGGGGACAGCAAGCCTTTAATGGCTACACCTTC. Variable domain in full (rest from reference TRBV7-2 and TRBJ1-2): GAGVSQSPSNKVTEKGKDVELRCDPISGHTALYWYRQSLGQGLEFLIYFQGNSAPDKSGLPSDRFSAERTGGSVSTLTIQRTQQEDSAVYLCASTHGGQQAFNGYTFGSGTRLTVV.

This chain uses TRBV9 with TRBJ2-1; 13 bases map to TRBD2. The CDR3 covers 16 residues. V shed 0 bases and J 7 bases; nucleotides not matched to a gene: 4. Germline V lookup: CDR1 SGDLS, CDR2 YYNGEE. The chain's CDR3 is CASSVELAGGWNEQFF. Here the CDR3 DNA reads TGTGCCAGCAGCGTAGAACTAGCGGGGGGGTGGAATGAGCAGTTCTTC.

The V gene is TRBV7-6, the J gene TRBJ2-3; possibly TRBD2 for D (6 bases). Per the germline V gene, CDR1 is SGHVS and CDR2 is FNYEAQ. V lost 3 bases, J lost 5 bases, and 6 bases lay in between. The CDR3 runs to 12 residues. CDR3 in amino acids: CASSFGRDTQYF. For the CDR3, the DNA is TGTGCCAGCAGCTTCGGGAGAGATACGCAGTATTTT.

The chain recombines TRBV5-6 with TRBJ2-7, with a possible D match to TRBD2 (5 bases). Trimming removed 5 bases from V and 3 bases from J, with 9 bases in between. Looked up from germline, CDR1 is SGHDT and CDR2 is YYEEEE. The CDR3 runs 12 residues. DNA of the CDR3: TGTGCCAGCAGTTTCGGGGTCTACGAGCAGTACTTC. Its translation: CASSFGVYEQYF.

This clone was observed a few times. This chain uses TRBV6-5 with TRBJ2-1; 7 positions agree with TRBD1. The germline V gene encodes CDR1 MNHEY and CDR2 SVGAGI. The ends lost 0 bases at V and 4 bases at J; junction bases unmatched: 3. This CDR3 has 15 residues. Here the CDR3 DNA reads TGTGCCAGCAGTTACTCTTTGGACAGGTACAATGAGCAGTTCTTC. It encodes CASSYSLDRYNEQFF.

This chain uses TRBV7-8 with TRBJ2-5; a weak D match, TRBD2 (5 bases). This CDR3 is built from 14 residues. Trimming took off 1 base at V and 2 bases at J, with 8 bases between the two ends. Germline values: CDR1 SGHVS, CDR2 FQNEAQ. CDR3 in DNA: TGTGCCAGCAGCTTAGGGGAGCTGCAAGAGACCCAGTACTTC. Residues: CASSLGELQETQYF. Complete variable domain (other parts from reference TRBV7-8 and TRBJ2-5): GAGVSQSPRYKVAKRGQDVALRCDPISGHVSLFWYQQALGQGPEFLTYFQNEAQLDKSGLPSDRFFAERPEGSVSTLKIQRTQQEDSAVYLCASSLGELQETQYFGPGTRLLVL.

J is TRBJ2-3 and V is TRBV7-9; perhaps TRBD1 as D (5 bases). Germline CDR1 SEHNR, CDR2 FQNEAQ (reference sequence). Deletions cut 1 base from V and 2 bases from J, with 16 bases between. CDR3 size: 17 residues. In DNA, the CDR3 is TGTGCCAGCAGCTTAGGGGTAGACAGACCCAACACAGATACGCAGTATTTT. Protein product: CASSLGVDRPNTDTQYF.

This sequence joins TRBV4-3 and TRBJ1-1; 7 bases align to TRBD1. CDR1 and CDR2 (germline): LGHNA, YSLEER. V gave up 5 bases and J gave up 3 bases; unmatched junction bases: 15. The length of the CDR3 is 17 residues. For the CDR3, the DNA is TGCGCCAGCAGCTGGGTCGACAGGGCGGAGTATGACACTGAAGCTTTCTTT. Protein product: CASSWVDRAEYDTEAFF.